The text below deals with one T cell receptor (beta chain). There were TCR beta CDR3 regions amplified from RNA transcripts. RT-PCR in the first round (using the HTBI primer set) targeted the TCR CDR3. TCRdb re-analysed the multiplex PCR reads in MiXCR, keeping a single row per CDR3 protein. In the table there are approximately 400,000 distinct CDR3 sequences, roughly 14% of which are singletons. The source of the sample is a study of T cells in Graves' hyperthyroidism and ophthalmopathy. Study-level information: Peripheral blood was drawn at first diagnosis, prior to all treatment.

The germline V gene encodes CDR1 DFQATT and CDR2 SNEGSKA (reference sequence). CDR3 length equals 17 residues. V gave up 6 bases and J gave up 2 bases, with 23 bases separating them. Newly diagnosed patients aged 18 to 65 had hyperthyroidism of under 2 months' duration. Exclusion followed for patients with uncontrolled infection, other autoimmune disease, pregnancy or lactation. Sequenced input: blood. This clonotype was sampled from a man aged 25 to 40 with Graves' hyperthyroidism that later progressed to Graves' ophthalmopathy. The chain combines TRBV20-1 with TRBJ1-5; TRBD1 is a possible D gene (5 bases). The CDR3 nucleotides read TGCAGTGCAAAGGGGTGGGGACTCGACTATGGCAATCAGCCCCAGCATTTT. This encodes CSAKGWGLDYGNQPQHF.